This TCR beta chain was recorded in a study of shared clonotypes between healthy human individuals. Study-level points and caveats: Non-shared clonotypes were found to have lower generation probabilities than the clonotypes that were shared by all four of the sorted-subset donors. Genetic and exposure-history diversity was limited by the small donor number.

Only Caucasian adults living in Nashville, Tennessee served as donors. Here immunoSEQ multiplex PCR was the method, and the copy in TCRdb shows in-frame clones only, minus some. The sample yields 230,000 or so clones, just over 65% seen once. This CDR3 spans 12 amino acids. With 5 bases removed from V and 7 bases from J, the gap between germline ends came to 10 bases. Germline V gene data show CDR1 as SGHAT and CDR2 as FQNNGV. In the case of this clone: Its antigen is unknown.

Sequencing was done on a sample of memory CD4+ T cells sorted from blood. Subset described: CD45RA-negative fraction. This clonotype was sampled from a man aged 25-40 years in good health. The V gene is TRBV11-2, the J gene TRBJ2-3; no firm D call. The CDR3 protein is CASSLTPYTQYF. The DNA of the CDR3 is TGTGCCAGCAGCCTTACTCCGTATACGCAGTATTTT.